This note documents a single TCR beta chain sequence. The antigen remains unidentified. The CDR3 extends over 15 amino acids. Germline CDR1 SEHNR, CDR2 FQNEAQ (reference sequence). Using the 5' RACE reads, TCRdb records one entry per CDR3 protein without DNA. The listing records fewer than 550,000 distinct CDR3 sequences. The sample is drawn from a study of T cells expressing NK-cell markers. Study context: From sorted CD3+CD56+NKG2C+, CD3+CD56+NKG2C- and CD3+CD56-NKG2C+ T cells came the TCR beta repertoires.

Study findings and constraints: Topping the CD3+CD56-NKG2C+ fraction as well were these clonotypes, in a handful of donors. Of the CD8+ T cells in more than five donors, about 1.0-7.5% belonged to dominant NKG2C+ clonotypes.

The chain is built from TRBV7-9 and TRBJ1-1. What was sequenced was blood T cells: a sorted CD56 or NKG2C T cell subset, CD4+ or CD8+ T cells, or bulk PBMC T cells (not recorded which). The receptor was derived from a woman aged 45-60 years in good health. The CDR3 sequence is CASSLISGPNTEAFF.